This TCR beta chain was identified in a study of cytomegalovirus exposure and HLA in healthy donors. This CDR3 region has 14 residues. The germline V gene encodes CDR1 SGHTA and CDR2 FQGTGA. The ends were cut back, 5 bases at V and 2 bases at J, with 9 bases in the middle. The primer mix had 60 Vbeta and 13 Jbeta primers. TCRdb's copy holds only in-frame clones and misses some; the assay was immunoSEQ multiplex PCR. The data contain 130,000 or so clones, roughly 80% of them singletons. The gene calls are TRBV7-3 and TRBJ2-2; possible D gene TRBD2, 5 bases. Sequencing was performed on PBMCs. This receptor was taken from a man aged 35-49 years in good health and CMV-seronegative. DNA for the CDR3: TGTGCCAGCAGCATCGAGGGTAACACCGGGGAGCTGTTTTTT. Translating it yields CASSIEGNTGELFF. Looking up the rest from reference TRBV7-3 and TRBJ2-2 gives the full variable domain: GAGVSQTPSNKVTEKGKYVELRCDPISGHTALYWYRQSLGQGPEFLIYFQGTGAADDSGLPNDRFFAVRPEGSVSTLKIQRTERGDSAVYLCASSIEGNTGELFFGEGSRLTVL.